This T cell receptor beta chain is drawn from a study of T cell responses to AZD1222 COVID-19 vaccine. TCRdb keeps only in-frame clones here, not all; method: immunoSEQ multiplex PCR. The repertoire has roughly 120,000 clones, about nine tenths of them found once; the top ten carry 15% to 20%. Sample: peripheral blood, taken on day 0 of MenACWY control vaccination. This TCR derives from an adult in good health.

CDR3 sequence: CASSRGTATDTQYF. CDR3 coding DNA: TGTGCCAGTAGTCGAGGGACGGCCACAGATACGCAGTATTTT. The chain uses TRBV19 and TRBJ2-3; D might be TRBD1 or TRBD2, each matching 5 bases. Germline CDR1 LNHDA, CDR2 SQIVND (reference sequence). This CDR3 comprises 14 residues. V was shortened by 5 bases and J by 2 bases, with 11 bases between the two germline ends.